The entry below describes one T cell receptor (beta chain). V was cut by 3 bases and J by 6 bases, with 20 bases left in between. CDR1 is ENHRY, CDR2 SYGVKD, per germline. The CDR3 is made up of 16 amino acids. This sample is part of a study of blood T cell repertoires in COVID-19. Overall study context: Sample material is recorded as cDNA or gDNA derived from T cells, B-cell-depleted T cells, or PBMCs.

Original methodology: Amplification of reference gene primers provided the estimated nucleated cell counts. The protocol was immunoSEQ multiplex PCR, while the TCRdb copy is restricted to in-frame clones and leaves out a portion. V, J and clone size reflect that table, while D and trimming were determined from the DNA. Among 130,000 to 150,000 clones listed, about 89% were seen once. The sequencing input was peripheral blood. The sequence came from a man aged 45-65 years who had recovered from COVID-19. The chain uses TRBV10-3 and TRBJ1-1, with D possibly TRBD1 on 5 matching bases. Here the CDR3 reads CAISDQNIGVPSEAFF. In nucleotides, the CDR3 is TGTGCCATCAGTGACCAAAATATAGGGGTTCCATCTGAAGCTTTCTTT.